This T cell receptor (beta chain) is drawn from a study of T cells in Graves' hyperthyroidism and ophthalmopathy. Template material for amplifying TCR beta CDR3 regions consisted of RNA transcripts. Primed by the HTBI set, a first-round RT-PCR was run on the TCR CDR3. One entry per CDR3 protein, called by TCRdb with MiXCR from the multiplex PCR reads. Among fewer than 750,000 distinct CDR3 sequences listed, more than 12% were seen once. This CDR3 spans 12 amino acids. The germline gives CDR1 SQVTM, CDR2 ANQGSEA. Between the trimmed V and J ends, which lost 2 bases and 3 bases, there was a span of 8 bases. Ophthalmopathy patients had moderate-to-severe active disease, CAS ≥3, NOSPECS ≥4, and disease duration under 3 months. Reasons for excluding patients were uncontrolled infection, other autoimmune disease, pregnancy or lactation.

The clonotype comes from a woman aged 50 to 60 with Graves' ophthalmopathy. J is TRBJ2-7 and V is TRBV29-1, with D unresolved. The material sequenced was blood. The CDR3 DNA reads TGCAGCGTTGAATCTGGGCGCTACGAGCAGTACTTC. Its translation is CSVESGRYEQYF.